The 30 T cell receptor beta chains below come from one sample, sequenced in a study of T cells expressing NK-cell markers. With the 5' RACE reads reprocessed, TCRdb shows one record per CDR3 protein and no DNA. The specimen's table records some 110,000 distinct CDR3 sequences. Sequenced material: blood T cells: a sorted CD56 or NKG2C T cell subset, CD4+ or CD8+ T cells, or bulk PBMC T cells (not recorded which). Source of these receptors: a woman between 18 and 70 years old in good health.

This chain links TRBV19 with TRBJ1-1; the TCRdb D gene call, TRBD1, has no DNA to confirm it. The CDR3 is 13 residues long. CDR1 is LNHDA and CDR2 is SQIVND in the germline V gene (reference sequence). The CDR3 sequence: CATSTGGFTEAFF.

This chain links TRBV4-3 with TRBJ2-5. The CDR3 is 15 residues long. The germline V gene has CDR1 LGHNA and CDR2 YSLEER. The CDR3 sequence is CASSQDERDQETQYF.

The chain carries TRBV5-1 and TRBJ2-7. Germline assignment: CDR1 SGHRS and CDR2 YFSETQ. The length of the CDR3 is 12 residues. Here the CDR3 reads CASSATPYEQYF. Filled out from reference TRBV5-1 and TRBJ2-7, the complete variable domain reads KAGVTQTPRYLIKTRGQQVTLSCSPISGHRSVSWYQQTPGQGLQFLFEYFSETQRNKGNFPGRFSGRQFSNSRSEMNVSTLELGDSALYLCASSATPYEQYFGPGTRLTVT.

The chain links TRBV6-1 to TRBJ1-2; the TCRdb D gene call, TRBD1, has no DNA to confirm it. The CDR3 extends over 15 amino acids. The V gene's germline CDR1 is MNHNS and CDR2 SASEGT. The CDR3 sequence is CASRGPGVPFYGYTF.

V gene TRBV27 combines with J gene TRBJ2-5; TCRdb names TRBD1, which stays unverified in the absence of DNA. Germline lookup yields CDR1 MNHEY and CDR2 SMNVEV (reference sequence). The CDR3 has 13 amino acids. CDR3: CASSGTDQETQYF.

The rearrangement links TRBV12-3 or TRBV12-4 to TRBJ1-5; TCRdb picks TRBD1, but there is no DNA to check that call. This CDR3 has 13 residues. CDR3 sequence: CATKGAGNQPQHF.

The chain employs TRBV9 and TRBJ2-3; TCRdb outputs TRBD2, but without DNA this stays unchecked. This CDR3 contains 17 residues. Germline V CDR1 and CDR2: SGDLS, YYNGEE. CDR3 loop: CASSEGSSGGSTDTQYF. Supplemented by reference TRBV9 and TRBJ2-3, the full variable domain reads DSGVTQTPKHLITATGQRVTLRCSPRSGDLSVYWYQQSLDQGLQFLIQYYNGEERAKGNILERFSAQQFPDLHSELNLSSLELGDSALYFCASSEGSSGGSTDTQYFGPGTRLTVL.

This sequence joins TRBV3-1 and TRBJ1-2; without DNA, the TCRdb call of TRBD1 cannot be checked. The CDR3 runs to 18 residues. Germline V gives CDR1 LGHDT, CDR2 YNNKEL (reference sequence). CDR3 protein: CASSQDSPRRLRNYGYTF.

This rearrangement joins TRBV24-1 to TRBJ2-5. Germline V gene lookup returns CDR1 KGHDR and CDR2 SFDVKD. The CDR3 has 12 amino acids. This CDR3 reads CATSDLGETQYF.

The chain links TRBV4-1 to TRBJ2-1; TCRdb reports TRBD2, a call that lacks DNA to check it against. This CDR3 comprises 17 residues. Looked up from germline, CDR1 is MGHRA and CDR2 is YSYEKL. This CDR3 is CASSQTPATSVYNEQFF.

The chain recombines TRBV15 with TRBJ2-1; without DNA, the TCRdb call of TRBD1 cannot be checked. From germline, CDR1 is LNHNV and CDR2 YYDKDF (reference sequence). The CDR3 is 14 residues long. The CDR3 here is CATSRRTGGNEQFF. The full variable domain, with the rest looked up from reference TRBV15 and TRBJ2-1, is DAMVIQNPRYQVTQFGKPVTLSCSQTLNHNVMYWYQQKSSQAPKLLFHYYDKDFNNEADTPDNFQSRRPNTSFCFLDIRSPGLGDTAMYLCATSRRTGGNEQFFGPGTRLTVL.

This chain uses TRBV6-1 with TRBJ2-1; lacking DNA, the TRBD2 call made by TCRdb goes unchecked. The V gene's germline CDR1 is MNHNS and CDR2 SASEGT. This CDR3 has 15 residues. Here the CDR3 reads CASSPGSSGINEQFF.

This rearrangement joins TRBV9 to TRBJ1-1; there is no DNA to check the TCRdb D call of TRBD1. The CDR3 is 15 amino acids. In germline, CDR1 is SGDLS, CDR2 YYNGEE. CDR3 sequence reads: CASSLRQGPNTEAFF.

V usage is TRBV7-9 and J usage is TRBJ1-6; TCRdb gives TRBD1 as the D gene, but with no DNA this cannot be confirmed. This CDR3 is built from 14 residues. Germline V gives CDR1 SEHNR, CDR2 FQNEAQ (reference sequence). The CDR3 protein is CASSKGDRGRPLHF.

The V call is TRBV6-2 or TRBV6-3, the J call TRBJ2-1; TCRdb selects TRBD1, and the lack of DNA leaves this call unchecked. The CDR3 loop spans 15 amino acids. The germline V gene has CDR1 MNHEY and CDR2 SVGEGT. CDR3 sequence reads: CASTHGGESYNEQFF.

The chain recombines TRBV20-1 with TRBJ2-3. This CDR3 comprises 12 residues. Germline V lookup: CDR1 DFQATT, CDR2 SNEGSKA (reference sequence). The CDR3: CSARASGDTQYF.

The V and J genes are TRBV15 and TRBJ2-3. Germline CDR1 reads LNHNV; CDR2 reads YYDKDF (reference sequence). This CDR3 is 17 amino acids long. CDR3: CATSRDTSVGGTDTQYF.

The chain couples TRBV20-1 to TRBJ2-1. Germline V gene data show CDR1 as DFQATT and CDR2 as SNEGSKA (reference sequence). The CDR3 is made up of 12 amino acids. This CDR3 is CSALTGLLEQFF.

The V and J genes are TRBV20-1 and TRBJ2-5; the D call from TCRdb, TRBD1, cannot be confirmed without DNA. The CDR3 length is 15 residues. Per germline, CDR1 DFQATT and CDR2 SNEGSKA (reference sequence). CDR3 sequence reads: CSASPDSYLRETQYF.

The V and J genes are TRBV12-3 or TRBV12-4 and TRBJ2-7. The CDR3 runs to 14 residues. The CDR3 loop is CASSFGLVAYEQYF.

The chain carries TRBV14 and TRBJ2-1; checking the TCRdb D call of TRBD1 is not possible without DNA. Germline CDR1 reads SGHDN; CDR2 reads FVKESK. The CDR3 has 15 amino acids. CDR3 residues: CASSQGVTGYDEQFF.

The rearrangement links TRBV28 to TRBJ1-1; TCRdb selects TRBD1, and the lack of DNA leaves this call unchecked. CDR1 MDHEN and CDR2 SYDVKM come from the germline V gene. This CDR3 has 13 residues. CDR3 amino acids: CASSLFPGTEAFF.

The CDR3 loop reads CASRAPGTRVDEQFF. This sequence joins TRBV2 and TRBJ2-1; the D gene TCRdb calls, TRBD2, cannot be checked with no DNA. Germline loops: CDR1 SNHLY, CDR2 FYNNEI. This CDR3 spans 15 amino acids. Drawing the rest from reference TRBV2 and TRBJ2-1, the complete variable domain is EPEVTQTPSHQVTQMGQEVILRCVPISNHLYFYWYRQILGQKVEFLVSFYNNEISEKSEIFDDQFSVERPDGSNFTLKIRSTKLEDSAMYFCASRAPGTRVDEQFFGPGTRLTVL.

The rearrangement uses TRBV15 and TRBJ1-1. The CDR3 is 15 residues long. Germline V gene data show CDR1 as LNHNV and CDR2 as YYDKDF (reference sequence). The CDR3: CATELLPGPNTEAFF.

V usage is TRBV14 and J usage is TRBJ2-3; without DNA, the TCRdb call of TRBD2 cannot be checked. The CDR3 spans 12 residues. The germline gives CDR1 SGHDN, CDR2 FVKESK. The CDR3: CASSQVPPSQYF.

CDR3 sequence reads: CASSPSLAGEQYF. The chain recombines TRBV4-2 with TRBJ2-7; TCRdb gives TRBD2 as the D gene, but with no DNA this cannot be confirmed. Looked up from germline, CDR1 is LGHNA and CDR2 is YNFKEQ. This CDR3 has 13 residues.

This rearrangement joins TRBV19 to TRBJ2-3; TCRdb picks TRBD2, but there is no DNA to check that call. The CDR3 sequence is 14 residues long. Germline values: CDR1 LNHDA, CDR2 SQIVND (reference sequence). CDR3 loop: CASSLRAKADTQYF.

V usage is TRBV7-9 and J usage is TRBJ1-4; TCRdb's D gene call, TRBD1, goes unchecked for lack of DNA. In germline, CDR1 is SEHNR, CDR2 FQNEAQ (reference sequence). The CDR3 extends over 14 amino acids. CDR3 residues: CASSLEEGGEKLFF.

The CDR3 region is CSVQDMGPYEQYF. V usage is TRBV29-1 and J usage is TRBJ2-7; as DNA is missing, the TRBD1 call by TCRdb cannot be tested. Germline CDR1 and CDR2: SQVTM and ANQGSEA. The CDR3 consists of 13 residues.

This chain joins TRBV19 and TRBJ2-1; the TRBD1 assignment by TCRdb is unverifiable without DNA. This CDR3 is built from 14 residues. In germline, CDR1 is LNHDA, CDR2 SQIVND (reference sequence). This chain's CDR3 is CASSSGASLDEQFF.